This entry is about one TCR beta chain. The repertoire was sequenced with immunoSEQ multiplex PCR; TCRdb's copy has only in-frame clones and lacks some. The sample consists of 150,000 to 200,000 clones, 82% of them appearing once. This entry comes from a study of blood T cell repertoires in COVID-19. The V end was cut by 6 bases, the J end by 4 bases, with 10 bases between. CDR1 is MNHEY and CDR2 is SVGAGI in the germline V gene. This CDR3 has 13 residues. This clonotype was obtained from a woman aged 60 to 75 with acute COVID-19. The sequenced sample was PBMCs or T cells enriched from blood (not recorded which). The rearrangement links TRBV6-5 to TRBJ1-5, with unresolved D. CDR3 bases: TGTGCCAGCAGCCCGACTGTAAATCAGCCCCAGCATTTT. It encodes CASSPTVNQPQHF.